This T cell receptor beta chain was documented in a study of CXCR3-negative and CXCR3-positive naive CD8 T cells. Study-wide findings and caveats: Most assays were run on fresh PBMCs (CXCR3 expression partially decreased after cryopreservation). More hydrophobic TRB CDR3s were found in CXCR3-positive naive cells than in CXCR3-negative naive cells. It was found that naive subsets had comparable surface CD5, and TCR strength was inferred from TRB CDR3 properties.

CDR3 size: 17 residues. Germline V gene lookup returns CDR1 LGHDT and CDR2 YNNKEL (reference sequence). As regards this clonotype: Its antigen remains unknown.

The authors made the TRB cDNA libraries by 5' RACE using UMI labels. TCRdb re-called the 5' RACE reads; every CDR3 protein appears as one record, without DNA. The table gives more than 80,000 distinct CDR3 sequences; the top ten clones make up around 0.4% of it. The chain joins TRBV3-1 to TRBJ2-5. The clonotype originates from a human donor in good health. Some clones in this sample may be carry-over from other donors' samples. Source material: naive CXCR3+ CD8+ T cells from blood. Subset meaning: CD45RO-CCR7+CD27+CD95- naive CD8+ T cells expressing CXCR3 (TNR3+). This CDR3 reads CASSQDLGGWGQETQYF.